Below, 14 T cell receptor beta chains from the same sample are listed, as sequenced in a study of regulatory T cells in long-lasting Graves disease. In building TCR beta libraries, iRepertoire HTBI primers were used together with Arm-PCR of CDR3 regions. MiXCR, run by TCRdb on the multiplex PCR reads, gives a single entry per CDR3 protein. The sample holds 600,000 to 850,000 distinct CDR3 sequences, 30% seen once. Time point denoted: persistent/refractory GD, antithyroid drugs over 5 years with positive TRAb. Extracted RNA from PBMCs served as the source of the TCR library. The material sequenced was peripheral blood mononuclear cells (PBMCs), taken when the disease was refractory, from a patient treated with antithyroid drugs. These receptors originate from a female donor with Graves disease.

The chain couples TRBV12-3 or TRBV12-4 to TRBJ2-6; 9 bases line up with TRBD2. This CDR3 has 14 residues. CDR3 coding DNA: TGTCCTACGCTAGCGGGAACTGGGGCCAACGTCCTGACTTTC. Translation: CPTLAGTGANVLTF.

This chain uses TRBV3-1 with TRBJ1-4; 7 bases are a match to TRBD1. V was pared by 4 bases and J by 4 bases, with 3 bases of the junction left unmatched. The germline V gene has CDR1 LGHDT and CDR2 YNNKEL (reference sequence). The CDR3 totals 14 residues. CDR3 loop: CASSRTGFNEKLFF. Written as DNA, the CDR3 is TGTGCCAGCAGCCGGACAGGCTTTAATGAAAAACTGTTTTTT.

There are a few counts of this clonotype. The rearrangement links TRBV4-2 to TRBJ1-6; D perhaps matches TRBD1 (5 bases). Deletions cut 1 base from V and 10 bases from J, with 17 bases between. CDR1 is LGHNA, CDR2 YNFKEQ, per germline. This CDR3 comprises 16 residues. The CDR3 loop reads CASSQVGVQGGSPLHF. DNA of the CDR3: TGTGCCAGCAGCCAAGTTGGGGTCCAGGGCGGCTCACCCCTCCACTTT.

This clonotype was observed a few times. This chain connects TRBV20-1 to TRBJ2-7, with D perhaps matching TRBD1 (6 bases). In germline, CDR1 is DFQATT, CDR2 SNEGSKA (reference sequence). The CDR3 sequence is 14 residues long. V was cut by 5 bases and J by 0 bases, with 14 bases left in between. The CDR3: CSASDRISSYEQYF. The CDR3 DNA is TGCAGTGCTTCGGACAGAATCAGCTCCTACGAGCAGTACTTC.

CDR3 loop: CASKERERSYEQYF. The CDR3 coding sequence is TGTGCCAGCAAGGAGCGGGAGCGTTCCTACGAGCAGTACTTC. V and J are TRBV6-1 and TRBJ2-7; 8 bases align to TRBD2. The germline gives CDR1 MNHNS, CDR2 SASEGT. V shed 7 bases and J 1 base; nucleotides not matched to a gene: 6. The CDR3 contains 14 residues.

This clonotype was counted many times. The V and J genes are TRBV6-1 and TRBJ2-5; D gene unclear. The V end lost 5 bases, the J end lost 4 bases, and 14 bases lay between the germline ends. Germline assignment: CDR1 MNHNS and CDR2 SASEGT. The CDR3 has 14 amino acids. CDR3 sequence: CASSPRPGGETQYF. CDR3 in DNA: TGTGCCAGCAGTCCCCGACCAGGCGGAGAGACCCAGTACTTC.

This clonotype has only a few counts. V and J are TRBV2 and TRBJ1-3; 8 nucleotides align to TRBD1. Per the germline V gene, CDR1 is SNHLY and CDR2 is FYNNEI. Germline trimming cut 5 bases from V and 8 bases from J; bases unmatched to any gene: 8. The CDR3 is made up of 14 amino acids. CDR3 DNA sequence: TGTGCCAGCAGTATTACAGGGGGACGAGACACCATATATTTT. Translated: CASSITGGRDTIYF. Supplemented by reference TRBV2 and TRBJ1-3, the full variable domain reads EPEVTQTPSHQVTQMGQEVILRCVPISNHLYFYWYRQILGQKVEFLVSFYNNEISEKSEIFDDQFSVERPDGSNFTLKIRSTKLEDSAMYFCASSITGGRDTIYFGEGSWLTVV.

CDR3 sequence (DNA): TGCGCCAGCAGTGAAGCAGGCAGGGCGGGTGGCTACACCTTC. Its translation is CASSEAGRAGGYTF. The chain employs TRBV10-2 and TRBJ1-2, with D perhaps matching TRBD1 (5 bases). Trimming pared 3 bases from V and 7 bases from J, leaving 15 bases between. Germline loops: CDR1 WSHSY, CDR2 SAAADI. The CDR3 is made up of 14 amino acids.

In this sample, this clonotype turned up many times. The chain has TRBV7-3 and TRBJ2-5, with 13 bases lining up with TRBD2. The germline V gene has CDR1 SGHTA and CDR2 FQGTGA. The CDR3 extends over 16 amino acids. The trim removed 5 bases at V and 5 bases at J, leaving 8 bases unmatched. CDR3 residues: CASSPTSGRVSETQYF. CDR3 coding DNA: TGTGCCAGCAGCCCAACTAGCGGGAGGGTTTCGGAGACCCAGTACTTC.

The chain combines TRBV28 with TRBJ1-1; 9 bases are shared with TRBD1. Germline values: CDR1 MDHEN, CDR2 SYDVKM. There are 14 residues in the CDR3. V trimming: 6 bases; J trimming: 4 bases; junction bases outside the gene matches: 6. CDR3 nucleotides: TGTGCCAGCAGCGGGACAGGGCCGGCCACTGAAGCTTTCTTT. Its protein is CASSGTGPATEAFF.

This clonotype was detected ten times or more. The chain carries TRBV7-2 and TRBJ2-5, with D possibly TRBD2 on 5 matching bases. Germline values: CDR1 SGHTA, CDR2 FQGNSA. The CDR3 is made up of 16 amino acids. V lost 5 bases to trimming and J lost 0 bases, with 16 bases between them. In DNA form, the CDR3 reads TGTGCCAGCAGCCGAGTACCGGGGAAGTACCAAGAGACCCAGTACTTC. Its protein product is CASSRVPGKYQETQYF.

This clonotype came up a few times. V is TRBV19 and J is TRBJ1-5; D is ambiguous. The CDR3 is 14 residues long. The V gene's germline CDR1 is LNHDA and CDR2 SQIVND (reference sequence). V shed 3 bases and J shed 5 bases, with 11 bases lying between them. This CDR3 is CASSMWGGDQPQHF. CDR3 nucleotide sequence: TGTGCCAGTAGTATGTGGGGAGGAGATCAGCCCCAGCATTTT.

A few counts support this clonotype. V is TRBV5-4 and J is TRBJ1-2; D unresolved. This CDR3 is 14 amino acids long. Per germline, CDR1 SGHNT and CDR2 YYREEE (reference sequence). Trimming took 2 bases from V and 0 from J, leaving 8 bases between them. The CDR3 here is CASSFPGSNYGYTF. In DNA form, the CDR3 reads TGTGCCAGCAGCTTTCCGGGATCTAACTATGGCTACACCTTC.

Concerning this clonotype: An end of the junction does not agree with germline; a read error may underlie this. The J gene is TRBJ1-1, the V gene TRBV7-3; D uncertain. The CDR3 consists of 14 residues. CDR1 SGHTA and CDR2 FQGTGA come from the germline V gene. CDR3 sequence reads: CASSLTGLNAEAFF. DNA for the CDR3: TGTGCCAGCAGCTTAACAGGCCTGAACGCTGAAGCTTTCTTT.